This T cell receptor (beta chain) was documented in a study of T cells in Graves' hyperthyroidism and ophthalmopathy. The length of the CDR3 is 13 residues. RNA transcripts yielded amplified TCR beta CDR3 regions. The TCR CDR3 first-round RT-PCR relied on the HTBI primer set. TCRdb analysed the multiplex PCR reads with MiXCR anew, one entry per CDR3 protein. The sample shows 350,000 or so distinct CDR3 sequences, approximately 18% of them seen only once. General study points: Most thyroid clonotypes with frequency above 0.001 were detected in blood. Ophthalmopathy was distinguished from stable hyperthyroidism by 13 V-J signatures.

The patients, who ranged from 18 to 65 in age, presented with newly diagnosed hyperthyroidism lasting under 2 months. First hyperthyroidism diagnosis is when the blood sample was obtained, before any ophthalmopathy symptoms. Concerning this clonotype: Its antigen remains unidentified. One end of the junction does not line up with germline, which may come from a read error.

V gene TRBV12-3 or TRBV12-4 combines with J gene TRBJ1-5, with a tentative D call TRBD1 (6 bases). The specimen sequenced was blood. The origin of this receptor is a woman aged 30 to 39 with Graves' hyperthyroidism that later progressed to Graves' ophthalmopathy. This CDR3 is CASSVQGYQLQHF. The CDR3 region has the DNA TGTGCCAGCAGTGTACAGGGCTATCAGCTCCAGCATTTT.